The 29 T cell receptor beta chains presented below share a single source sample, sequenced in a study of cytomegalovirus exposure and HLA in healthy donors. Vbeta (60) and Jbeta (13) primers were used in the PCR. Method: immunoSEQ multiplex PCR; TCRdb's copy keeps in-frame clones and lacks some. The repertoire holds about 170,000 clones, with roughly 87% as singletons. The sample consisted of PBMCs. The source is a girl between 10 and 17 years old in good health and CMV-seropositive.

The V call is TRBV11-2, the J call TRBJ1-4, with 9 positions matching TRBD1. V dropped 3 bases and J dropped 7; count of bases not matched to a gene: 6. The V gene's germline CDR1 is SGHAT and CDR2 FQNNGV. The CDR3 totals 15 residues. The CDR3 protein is CASSFTGQGSEKLFF. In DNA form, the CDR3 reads TGTGCCAGCAGCTTTACGGGACAGGGCAGTGAAAAACTGTTTTTT.

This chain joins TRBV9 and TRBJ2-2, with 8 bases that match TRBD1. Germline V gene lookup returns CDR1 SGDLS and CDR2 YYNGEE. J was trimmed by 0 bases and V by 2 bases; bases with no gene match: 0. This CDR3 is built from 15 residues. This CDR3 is CASSVDRANTGELFF. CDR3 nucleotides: TGTGCCAGCAGCGTGGACAGGGCGAACACCGGGGAGCTGTTTTTT.

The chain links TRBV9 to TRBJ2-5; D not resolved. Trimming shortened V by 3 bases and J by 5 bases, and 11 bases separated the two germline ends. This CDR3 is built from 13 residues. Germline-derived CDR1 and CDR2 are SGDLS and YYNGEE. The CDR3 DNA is TGTGCCAGCAGCGGCACCGGGTGGGAGACCCAGTACTTC. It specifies CASSGTGWETQYF.

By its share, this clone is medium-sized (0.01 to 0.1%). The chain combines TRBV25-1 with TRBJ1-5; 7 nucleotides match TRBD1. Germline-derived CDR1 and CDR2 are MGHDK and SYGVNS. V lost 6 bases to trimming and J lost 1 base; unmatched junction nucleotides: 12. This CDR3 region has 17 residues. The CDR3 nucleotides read TGTGCCAGCAGCCTAGTCAACAGGGGAAGGAGCAATCAGCCCCAGCATTTT. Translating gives CASSLVNRGRSNQPQHF.

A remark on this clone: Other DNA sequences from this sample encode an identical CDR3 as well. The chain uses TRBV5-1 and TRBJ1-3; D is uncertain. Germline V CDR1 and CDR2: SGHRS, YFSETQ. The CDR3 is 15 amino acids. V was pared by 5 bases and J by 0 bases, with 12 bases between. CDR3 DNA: TGCGCCAGCAGGCCCGACTCGCGCTCTGGAAACACCATATATTTT. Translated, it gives CASRPDSRSGNTIYF.

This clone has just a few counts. DNA of the CDR3: TGTGCCAGCAGCGTTAGGGGACTAGAGGGCGGGGAGCTGTTTTTT. This encodes CASSVRGLEGGELFF. The chain has TRBV6-5 and TRBJ2-2; the match to TRBD2 covers 8 bases. CDR1 is MNHEY and CDR2 is SVGAGI in the germline V gene. The CDR3 has 15 amino acids. V lost 6 bases and J lost 7; bases outside the gene matches: 10.

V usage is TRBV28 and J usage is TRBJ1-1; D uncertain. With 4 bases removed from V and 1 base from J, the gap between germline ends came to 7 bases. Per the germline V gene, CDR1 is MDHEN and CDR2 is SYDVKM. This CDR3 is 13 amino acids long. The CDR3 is CASSYTGNTEAFF. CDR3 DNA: TGTGCCAGCAGTTATACGGGGAACACTGAAGCTTTCTTT.

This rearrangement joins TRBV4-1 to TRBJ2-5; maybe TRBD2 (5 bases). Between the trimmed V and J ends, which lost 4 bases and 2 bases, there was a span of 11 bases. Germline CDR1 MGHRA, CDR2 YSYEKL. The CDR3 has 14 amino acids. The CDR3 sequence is CASSRGLLQETQYF. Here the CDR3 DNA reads TGCGCCAGCAGCCGAGGACTGCTACAAGAGACCCAGTACTTC.

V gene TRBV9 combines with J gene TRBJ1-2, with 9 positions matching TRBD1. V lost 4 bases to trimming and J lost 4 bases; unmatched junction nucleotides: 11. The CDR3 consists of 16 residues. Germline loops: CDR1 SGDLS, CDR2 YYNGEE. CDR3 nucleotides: TGTGCCAGCAGCCGAACAGGGGGCGGGGGGAGCTATGGCTACACCTTC. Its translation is CASSRTGGGGSYGYTF.

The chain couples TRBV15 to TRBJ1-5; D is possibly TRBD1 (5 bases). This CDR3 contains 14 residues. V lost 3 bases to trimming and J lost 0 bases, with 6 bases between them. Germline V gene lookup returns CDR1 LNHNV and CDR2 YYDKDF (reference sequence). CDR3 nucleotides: TGTGCCACCAGCAGCAGGGCTAGCAATCAGCCCCAGCATTTT. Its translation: CATSSRASNQPQHF.

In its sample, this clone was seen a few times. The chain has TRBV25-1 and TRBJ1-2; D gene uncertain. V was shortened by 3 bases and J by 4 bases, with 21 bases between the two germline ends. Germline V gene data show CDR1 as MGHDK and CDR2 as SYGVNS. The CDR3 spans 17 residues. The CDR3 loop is CASSDRGSPGLGYGYTF. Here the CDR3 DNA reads TGTGCCAGCAGTGACCGCGGGTCACCCGGCCTCGGCTATGGCTACACCTTC.

The CDR3 coding sequence is TGTGCCAGCACCCAGACAGCAGACCAGCCCCAGCATTTT. Its protein product is CASTQTADQPQHF. The genes are TRBV7-2 and TRBJ1-5; TRBD1 is a possible D gene (5 bases). Looked up from germline, CDR1 is SGHTA and CDR2 is FQGNSA. The CDR3 consists of 13 residues. Deletions cut 7 bases from V and 7 bases from J, with 14 bases between.

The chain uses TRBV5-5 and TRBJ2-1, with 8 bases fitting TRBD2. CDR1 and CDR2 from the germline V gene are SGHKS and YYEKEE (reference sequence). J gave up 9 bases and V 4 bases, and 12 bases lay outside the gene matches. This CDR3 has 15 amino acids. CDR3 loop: CASSGTSGSRTEQFF. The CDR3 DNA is TGTGCCAGCAGCGGAACTAGCGGTAGCAGGACTGAGCAGTTCTTC.

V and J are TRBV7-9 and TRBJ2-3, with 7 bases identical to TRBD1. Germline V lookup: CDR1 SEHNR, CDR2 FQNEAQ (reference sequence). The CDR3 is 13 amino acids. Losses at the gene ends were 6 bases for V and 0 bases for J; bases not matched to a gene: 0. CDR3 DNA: TGTGCCAGCAGGGACAGGAGCACAGATACGCAGTATTTT. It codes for CASRDRSTDTQYF.

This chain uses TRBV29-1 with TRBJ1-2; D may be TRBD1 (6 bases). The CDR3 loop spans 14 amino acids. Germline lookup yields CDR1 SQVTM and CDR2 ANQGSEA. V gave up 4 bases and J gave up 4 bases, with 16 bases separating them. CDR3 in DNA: TGCAGCGTTGTGTGGGGACACTCTTCCTATGGCTACACCTTC. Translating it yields CSVVWGHSSYGYTF. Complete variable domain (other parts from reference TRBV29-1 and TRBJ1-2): SAVISQKPSRDICQRGTSLTIQCQVDSQVTMMFWYRQQPGQSLTLIATANQGSEATYESGFVIDKFPISRPNLTFSTLTVSNMSPEDSSIYLCSVVWGHSSYGYTFGSGTRLTVV.

CDR3 nucleotides: TGTGCCAGCAGTGCGGACAGCAACACTGAAGCTTTCTTT. It encodes CASSADSNTEAFF. The rearrangement uses TRBV11-2 and TRBJ1-1; TRBD1 might be the D (6 bases). The germline CDR1 and CDR2 sequences are SGHAT and FQNNGV. Trimming cost V 6 bases and J 2 bases, with 10 bases left between them. The CDR3 contains 13 residues.

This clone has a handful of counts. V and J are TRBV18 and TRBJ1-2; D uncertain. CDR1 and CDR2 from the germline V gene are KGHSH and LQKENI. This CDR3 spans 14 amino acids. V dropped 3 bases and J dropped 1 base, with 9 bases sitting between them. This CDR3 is CASSPGRFNYGYTF. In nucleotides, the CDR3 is TGTGCCAGCTCACCGGGCAGGTTTAACTATGGCTACACCTTC.

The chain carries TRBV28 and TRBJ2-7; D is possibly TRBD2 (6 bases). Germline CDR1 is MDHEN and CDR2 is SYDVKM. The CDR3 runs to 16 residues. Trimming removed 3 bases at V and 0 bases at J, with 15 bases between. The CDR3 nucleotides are TGTGCCAGCAGTTTTTGGGGACGGGGGAGCTCCTACGAGCAGTACTTC. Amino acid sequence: CASSFWGRGSSYEQYF.

CDR3 DNA: TGTGCCAGCAGCGAAGACAGCTATGGCTACACCTTC. It is translated as CASSEDSYGYTF. V is TRBV28 and J is TRBJ1-2; D possibly corresponds to TRBD1 (5 bases). The CDR3 extends over 12 amino acids. The germline V gene encodes CDR1 MDHEN and CDR2 SYDVKM. Between the trimmed V and J ends, which lost 6 bases and 4 bases, there was a span of 9 bases.

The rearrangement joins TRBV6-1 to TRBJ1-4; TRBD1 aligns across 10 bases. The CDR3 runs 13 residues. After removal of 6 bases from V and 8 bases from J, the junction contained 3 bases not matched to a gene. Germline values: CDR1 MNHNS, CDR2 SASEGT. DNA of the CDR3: TGTGCCAGCAGCGGACAGGGGGGGGAAAAACTGTTTTTT. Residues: CASSGQGGEKLFF.

The CDR3 DNA sequence: TGTGCCAGCAGGGGACAGGGTAGTGGCTACACCTTC. Its protein is CASRGQGSGYTF. This chain connects TRBV2 to TRBJ1-2, with 9 bases aligning to TRBD1. The V and J ends lost 6 bases and 7 bases, in that order; junction bases with no gene match: 3. The CDR3 is 12 amino acids. Germline assignment: CDR1 SNHLY and CDR2 FYNNEI.

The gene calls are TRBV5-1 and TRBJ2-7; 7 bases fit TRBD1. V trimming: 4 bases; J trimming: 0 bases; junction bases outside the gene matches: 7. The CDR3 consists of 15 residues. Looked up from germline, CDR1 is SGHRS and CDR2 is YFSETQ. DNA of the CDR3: TGCGCCAGCAGCCTGCCGGGACAGAGCTCCTACGAGCAGTACTTC. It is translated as CASSLPGQSSYEQYF.

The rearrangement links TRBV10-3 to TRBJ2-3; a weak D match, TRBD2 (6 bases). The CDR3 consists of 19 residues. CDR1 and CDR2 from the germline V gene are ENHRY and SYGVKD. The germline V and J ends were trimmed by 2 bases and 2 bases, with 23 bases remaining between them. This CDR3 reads CAISETWGGTMEDTDTQYF. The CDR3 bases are TGTGCCATCAGTGAGACTTGGGGCGGGACCATGGAGGACACAGATACGCAGTATTTT.

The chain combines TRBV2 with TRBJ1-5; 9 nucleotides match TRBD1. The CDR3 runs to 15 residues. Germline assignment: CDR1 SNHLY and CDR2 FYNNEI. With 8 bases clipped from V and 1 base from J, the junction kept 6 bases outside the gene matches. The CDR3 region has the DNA TGTGCCAGCGGGAACAGGGGGCACAGCAATCAGCCCCAGCATTTT. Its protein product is CASGNRGHSNQPQHF.

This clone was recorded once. In nucleotides, the CDR3 is TGTGCCAGCAGCTTGAGCGGGACAGGGACTGAAGCTTTCTTT. Amino acid sequence: CASSLSGTGTEAFF. The chain couples TRBV9 to TRBJ1-1; 9 nucleotides match TRBD1. This CDR3 comprises 14 residues. CDR1 SGDLS and CDR2 YYNGEE come from the germline V gene. J gave up 5 bases and V 4 bases, and 6 bases lay outside the gene matches.

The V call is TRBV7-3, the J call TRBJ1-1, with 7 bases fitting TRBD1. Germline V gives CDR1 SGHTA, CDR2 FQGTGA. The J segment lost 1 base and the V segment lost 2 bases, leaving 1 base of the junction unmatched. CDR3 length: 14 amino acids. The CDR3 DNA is TGTGCCAGCAGCTTAGGACAGGCGAACACTGAAGCTTTCTTT. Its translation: CASSLGQANTEAFF. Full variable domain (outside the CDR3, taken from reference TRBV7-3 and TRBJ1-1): GAGVSQTPSNKVTEKGKYVELRCDPISGHTALYWYRQSLGQGPEFLIYFQGTGAADDSGLPNDRFFAVRPEGSVSTLKIQRTERGDSAVYLCASSLGQANTEAFFGQGTRLTVV.

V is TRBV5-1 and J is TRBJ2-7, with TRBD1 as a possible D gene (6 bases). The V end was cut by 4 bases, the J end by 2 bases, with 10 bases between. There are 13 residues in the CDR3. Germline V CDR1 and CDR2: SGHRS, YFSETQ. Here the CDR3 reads CASSENRAYEQYF. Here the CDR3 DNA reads TGCGCCAGCAGCGAAAACAGGGCCTACGAGCAGTACTTC.

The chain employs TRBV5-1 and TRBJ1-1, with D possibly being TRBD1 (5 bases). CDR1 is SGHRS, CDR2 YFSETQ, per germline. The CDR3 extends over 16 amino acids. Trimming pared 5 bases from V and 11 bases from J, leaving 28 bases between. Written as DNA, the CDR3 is TGCGCCAGCAGACCCGACGTCGGGCCAGTCCGGGGGGTGGCTTTCTTT. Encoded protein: CASRPDVGPVRGVAFF. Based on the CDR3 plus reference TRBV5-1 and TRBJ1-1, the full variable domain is KAGVTQTPRYLIKTRGQQVTLSCSPISGHRSVSWYQQTPGQGLQFLFEYFSETQRNKGNFPGRFSGRQFSNSRSEMNVSTLELGDSALYLCASRPDVGPVRGVAFFGQGTRLTVV.

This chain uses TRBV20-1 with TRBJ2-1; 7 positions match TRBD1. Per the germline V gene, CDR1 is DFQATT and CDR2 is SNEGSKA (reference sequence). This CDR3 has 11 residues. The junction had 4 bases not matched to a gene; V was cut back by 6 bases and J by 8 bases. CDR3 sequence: CSAGGKDEQFF. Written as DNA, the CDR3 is TGCAGTGCAGGGGGCAAGGATGAGCAGTTCTTC.